The 20 T cell receptor beta chains below all came from one sample that was sequenced in a study of beta chain features in type 1 diabetes. The investigators reverse transcribed all of the isolated RNA, so they sequenced expressed TCRB transcripts. Libraries were prepared by immunoSEQ multiplex PCR; TCRdb keeps only in-frame clonotypes and omits some of them. The data hold around 430,000 clones, with roughly 30% observed a single time. The source material was naive CD4+ T cells from blood. The receptors stem from a man between 18 and 35 years old in good health.

J is TRBJ2-7 and V is TRBV11-1, with D unclear. CDR1 SGHAT and CDR2 FQDESV come from the germline V gene (reference sequence). The CDR3 is 14 residues long. The germline V and J ends were trimmed by 5 bases and 2 bases, with 13 bases remaining between them. The DNA of the CDR3 is TGTGCCAGCAGCCCCAGGTGTAGCACCTACGAGCAGTACTTC. Amino acid sequence: CASSPRCSTYEQYF.

A few counts support this clone. The V call is TRBV18, the J call TRBJ1-1, with a tentative D call TRBD1 (5 bases). The germline V and J ends were trimmed by 1 base and 3 bases, with 9 bases remaining between them. Germline loops: CDR1 KGHSH, CDR2 LQKENI. This CDR3 is built from 14 residues. Here the CDR3 reads CASSPQGGDTEAFF. The CDR3 DNA sequence: TGTGCCAGCTCACCACAGGGAGGGGACACTGAAGCTTTCTTT.

The CDR3 DNA sequence: TGTGCCAGCAGCTTCCGGGGGGGAGATACGCAGTATTTT. Residues: CASSFRGGDTQYF. The V call is TRBV7-2, the J call TRBJ2-3; TRBD2 agrees at 8 bases. Per the germline V gene, CDR1 is SGHTA and CDR2 is FQGNSA. V shed 3 bases, J shed 5 bases, and the junction held 1 base outside the gene matches. CDR3 length equals 13 residues.

This clone was counted a few times. V gene TRBV7-9 combines with J gene TRBJ2-3; a possible D gene is TRBD2 (5 bases). The V end lost 3 bases, the J end lost 1 base, and 14 bases lay between the germline ends. CDR1 is SEHNR, CDR2 FQNEAQ, per germline (reference sequence). The CDR3 has 16 amino acids. The CDR3 region has the DNA TGTGCCAGCAGCTTCCACGAGCTCGGGGGCACAGATACGCAGTATTTT. The encoded protein is CASSFHELGGTDTQYF.

This sequence joins TRBV25-1 and TRBJ2-7; no clear D gene. CDR3 size: 13 residues. V was clipped by 5 bases and J by 6 bases, with 14 bases between them. Germline V gives CDR1 MGHDK, CDR2 SYGVNS. The CDR3: CASSSDRDREQYF. In DNA form, the CDR3 reads TGTGCCAGCAGTTCAGATAGAGATCGCGAGCAGTACTTC.

This clone was seen only a few times. The chain has TRBV6-5 and TRBJ2-7, with D perhaps matching TRBD1 (6 bases). V shed 6 bases and J shed 4 bases, with 13 bases lying between them. The CDR3 consists of 13 residues. Germline CDR1 reads MNHEY; CDR2 reads SVGAGI. This CDR3 reads CASRTDRRYEQYF. Written as DNA, the CDR3 is TGTGCCAGCAGGACAGACAGGAGATACGAGCAGTACTTC.

The chain combines TRBV5-1 with TRBJ2-1; 9 positions match TRBD2. Germline V CDR1 and CDR2: SGHRS, YFSETQ. The CDR3 loop spans 16 amino acids. V shed 4 bases and J 0 bases; nucleotides not matched to a gene: 5. CDR3 loop: CASSRGREGSYNEQFF. CDR3 sequence (DNA): TGCGCCAGCAGCCGGGGGCGGGAGGGCTCCTACAATGAGCAGTTCTTC.

This clone was seen only a few times. The chain is built from TRBV9 and TRBJ2-5; TRBD2 matches 12 bases. This CDR3 is built from 18 residues. V trimming: 4 bases; J trimming: 4 bases; junction bases outside the gene matches: 14. Germline V gene data show CDR1 as SGDLS and CDR2 as YYNGEE. The CDR3 nucleotides are TGTGCCAGCAGCCAAGGCGTGTCTAGCGGGAGGGCCGGAGAGACCCAGTACTTC. Translating it yields CASSQGVSSGRAGETQYF. Drawing the rest from reference TRBV9 and TRBJ2-5, the complete variable domain is DSGVTQTPKHLITATGQRVTLRCSPRSGDLSVYWYQQSLDQGLQFLIQYYNGEERAKGNILERFSAQQFPDLHSELNLSSLELGDSALYFCASSQGVSSGRAGETQYFGPGTRLLVL.

The CDR3 loop is CASSGNGGLHYNEQFF. The CDR3, as DNA: TGTGCCAGTAGTGGGAACGGGGGACTACACTACAATGAGCAGTTCTTC. V is TRBV19 and J is TRBJ2-1, with 7 bases aligning to TRBD2. Germline V lookup: CDR1 LNHDA, CDR2 SQIVND (reference sequence). This CDR3 comprises 16 residues. After removal of 5 bases from V and 3 bases from J, the junction contained 10 bases not matched to a gene.

This clone has just a few counts. The chain combines TRBV4-3 with TRBJ2-7; D not resolved. Germline V gives CDR1 LGHNA, CDR2 YSLEER. Trimming took 3 bases from V and 4 from J, leaving 10 bases between them. The CDR3 has 13 amino acids. CDR3 sequence reads: CASSQETGYEQYF. The CDR3 DNA follows: TGCGCCAGCAGCCAGGAGACTGGTTACGAGCAGTACTTC.

The genes are TRBV5-1 and TRBJ2-1, with D perhaps TRBD1 or TRBD2 (5 bases each). Germline V lookup: CDR1 SGHRS, CDR2 YFSETQ. The V and J ends lost 0 bases and 7 bases respectively, with 14 bases between them. CDR3 length equals 15 residues. CDR3 residues: CASSLVQGQRNEQFF. CDR3 in DNA: TGCGCCAGCAGCTTGGTTCAGGGCCAGCGGAATGAGCAGTTCTTC. Full variable domain (remainder filled in from reference TRBV5-1 and TRBJ2-1): KAGVTQTPRYLIKTRGQQVTLSCSPISGHRSVSWYQQTPGQGLQFLFEYFSETQRNKGNFPGRFSGRQFSNSRSEMNVSTLELGDSALYLCASSLVQGQRNEQFFGPGTRLTVL.

About this clone: Other DNA sequences in the sample encode the same CDR3. The chain joins TRBV7-9 to TRBJ1-1, with D maybe TRBD1 (5 bases). With 4 bases removed from V and 1 base from J, the gap between germline ends came to 10 bases. Germline values: CDR1 SEHNR, CDR2 FQNEAQ (reference sequence). CDR3 length: 14 amino acids. CDR3 loop: CASSSPDRNTEAFF. CDR3 DNA sequence: TGTGCCAGCAGCTCCCCAGACAGGAACACTGAAGCTTTCTTT.

This clone was seen a handful of times. This CDR3 is CASSPLAGITDTQYF. In DNA, the CDR3 is TGTGCCAGCAGCCCACTAGCGGGTATCACAGATACGCAGTATTTT. V is TRBV7-9 and J is TRBJ2-3, with 9 bases lining up with TRBD2. With V trimmed by 5 bases and J by 2 bases, 5 bases remained unmatched. The germline CDR1 and CDR2 sequences are SEHNR and FQNEAQ (reference sequence). This CDR3 is 15 amino acids long.

This clone was observed a few times. This chain links TRBV29-1 with TRBJ2-4; the D gene is possibly TRBD2 (6 bases). Germline lookup yields CDR1 SQVTM and CDR2 ANQGSEA. Trimming stripped 4 bases from V and 4 bases from J, with 14 bases between. The length of the CDR3 is 14 residues. The DNA of the CDR3 is TGCAGCGTTGGGGGAGCGGCGGGGAAAAACATTCAGTACTTC. This codes for CSVGGAAGKNIQYF.

This clone was detected only a few times. V and J are TRBV15 and TRBJ2-7, with D unclear. V was clipped by 5 bases and J by 4 bases, with 9 bases between them. Germline CDR1 reads LNHNV; CDR2 reads YYDKDF (reference sequence). The CDR3 loop spans 12 amino acids. CDR3 nucleotides: TGTGCCACCAGCTACGGCCTGTACGAGCAGTACTTC. Encoded protein: CATSYGLYEQYF. Together with reference TRBV15 and TRBJ2-7, the CDR3 gives the full variable domain: DAMVIQNPRYQVTQFGKPVTLSCSQTLNHNVMYWYQQKSSQAPKLLFHYYDKDFNNEADTPDNFQSRRPNTSFCFLDIRSPGLGDTAMYLCATSYGLYEQYFGPGTRLTVT.

This clone has more than one count but fewer than ten. The rearrangement links TRBV30 to TRBJ2-1; a possible D gene is TRBD2 (6 bases). This CDR3 region has 14 residues. The V and J ends lost 4 bases and 0 bases respectively, with 10 bases between them. CDR1 and CDR2 (germline): GTSNPN, SVGIG (reference sequence). CDR3 bases: TGTGCCTGGATAGCGGTGAGCTCCTACAATGAGCAGTTCTTC. This codes for CAWIAVSSYNEQFF.

The gene calls are TRBV7-9 and TRBJ2-2; 7 positions agree with TRBD2. After removal of 5 bases from V and 0 bases from J, the junction contained 6 bases not matched to a gene. Germline V CDR1 and CDR2: SEHNR, FQNEAQ (reference sequence). CDR3 size: 16 residues. The CDR3 DNA follows: TGTGCCAGCAGCCCGGGGGACTACCCGAACACCGGGGAGCTGTTTTTT. This encodes CASSPGDYPNTGELFF.

Concerning this clone: Different DNA sequences within this sample yield the same CDR3. The chain uses TRBV28 and TRBJ2-7; D possibly uses TRBD1 or TRBD2 (5 bases each). Trimming stripped 2 bases from V and 1 base from J, with 9 bases between. The CDR3 loop spans 14 amino acids. CDR1 and CDR2 from the germline V gene are MDHEN and SYDVKM. CDR3 sequence reads: CASSLRDRSYEQYF. The CDR3 DNA sequence: TGTGCCAGCAGTTTAAGGGACCGATCCTACGAGCAGTACTTC.

The chain carries TRBV9 and TRBJ2-7, with D possibly TRBD2 on 5 matching bases. Per germline, CDR1 SGDLS and CDR2 YYNGEE. Trimming shortened V by 3 bases and J by 0 bases, and 19 bases separated the two germline ends. CDR3 size: 17 residues. CDR3 protein: CASSGPPGGPNSYEQYF. The DNA for the CDR3 is TGTGCCAGCAGCGGACCTCCGGGCGGGCCGAACTCCTACGAGCAGTACTTC.

Worth noting for this clone: Germline is not matched at one junction end, which may reflect a read error. V usage is TRBV7-2 and J usage is TRBJ2-1; TRBD2 matches 9 bases. Germline V gene data show CDR1 as SGHTA and CDR2 as FQGNSA. CDR3 length equals 14 residues. CDR3 coding DNA: TGTGCCAGCAGATTAGCGGGAGCCTACAATGAGCAGTTCTTC. This gives the protein CASRLAGAYNEQFF.